One TCR beta chain is described in this entry. Original analysis: Amplification from reference gene primers served as the basis for estimated nucleated cell counts. Libraries were prepared by immunoSEQ multiplex PCR; TCRdb keeps only in-frame clonotypes and omits some of them. The D gene and trimming were derived from the DNA, and the V and J assignments and clone size from that table. This sample has approximately 450,000 clones; around 91% occur once, and the top ten carry 1% to 1.3%. The sample belongs to a study of blood T cell repertoires in COVID-19. Individuals drawn from about 26 US areas were about 18 to 89 years old. Researchers sorted participants into cohorts using their self-reported clinical history. The CDR3 is 13 residues long. Germline loops: CDR1 SQVTM, CDR2 ANQGSEA. Trimming cost V 4 bases and J 8 bases; bases outside gene matches: 8.

This receptor was identified in a man under 40 who had recovered from COVID-19. The genes are TRBV29-1 and TRBJ1-5; 7 bases align to TRBD1. The specimen sequenced was PBMCs or T cells enriched from blood (not recorded which). CDR3 nucleotides: TGCAGCGTTGGCCAGGGGGGTTGGGAGCCCCAGCATTTT. Translated, it gives CSVGQGGWEPQHF.